This T cell receptor beta chain was profiled in a study of Graves' ophthalmopathy and Graves' hyperthyroidism. Study-level findings and limits: The model reached approximately 70% sensitivity and around 72% specificity for predicting ophthalmopathy progression.

Germline trimming cut 6 bases from V and 5 bases from J; bases unmatched to any gene: 11. The CDR3 runs to 16 residues. This clonotype was counted at least ten times. What it recognizes is unknown. Amplified TCR beta CDR3 regions were obtained using RNA transcripts as template. The first-round RT-PCR employed HTBI primers together with the Qiagen OneStep RT-PCR kit. A multiplex PCR was then performed as the second round. Each CDR3 protein is one row after TCRdb ran MiXCR on the multiplex PCR reads. The sample lists 220,000 or so distinct CDR3 sequences, roughly 21% occurring once. The V gene is TRBV12-3 or TRBV12-4, the J gene TRBJ2-7; TRBD2 matches at 12 bases. The source material was peripheral blood. This sequence originates from a woman aged 45-65 years with Graves' ophthalmopathy. The CDR3 spells CASSLTSGRDQDEQYF. The CDR3 DNA reads TGTGCCAGCAGCCTGACTAGCGGGAGAGATCAGGACGAGCAGTACTTC.